This TCR beta chain originates from a study of blood T cell repertoires in COVID-19. Study details: Specimens from acute and convalescent COVID-19 originated in the United States, Italy and Spain. PBMCs, B-cell-depleted T cells, or T cells were the source of the cDNA or gDNA that made up the material.

The CDR3 is 15 amino acids. Between the trimmed V and J ends, which lost 8 bases and 1 base, there was a span of 15 bases. Germline V gene sequence: CDR1 LNHDA, CDR2 SQIVND (reference sequence). Per the authors' pipeline: The assay estimated nucleated cells by amplifying reference gene primers. Assay used: immunoSEQ multiplex PCR; TCRdb lists only in-frame clones, some missing. From that table come the V and J calls and clone size; the DNA was used to work out D and trimming. The sample holds around 280,000 clones, approximately 88% seen once. In Cohort 3, a recovered donor had either two negative PCRs, clearance, or symptom resolution.

The sample was PBMCs or T cells enriched from blood (not recorded which). The chain carries TRBV19 and TRBJ1-5; a possible D gene is TRBD1 (5 bases). The TCR comes from a woman between 40 and 50 years old who had recovered from COVID-19. The CDR3 sequence is CASRTDSTSNQPQHF. Written as DNA, the CDR3 is TGTGCCAGTCGGACCGACAGTACGAGCAATCAGCCCCAGCATTTT.